The 24 T cell receptor beta chains presented below share a single source sample, sequenced in a study of blood T cell repertoires in COVID-19. Measured with immunoSEQ multiplex PCR; TCRdb has only the in-frame clones, and not every one. The sample gives about 290,000 clones, approximately 80% of which show up once; around 4% is in the top ten. The specimen sequenced was peripheral blood. All receptors come from a woman between 45 and 65 years old with active or convalescent COVID-19.

V usage is TRBV27 and J usage is TRBJ1-2; TRBD1 matches at 8 bases. The J segment lost 4 bases and the V segment lost 5 bases, leaving 3 bases of the junction unmatched. The CDR3 sequence is 13 residues long. Germline V gene lookup returns CDR1 MNHEY and CDR2 SMNVEV (reference sequence). The CDR3 DNA reads as TGTGCCAGCAGTACCGACAGGGGCTATGGCTACACCTTC. Amino acids: CASSTDRGYGYTF.

The chain combines TRBV19 with TRBJ1-1; a weak D match, TRBD1 (5 bases). Trimming took off 5 bases at V and 4 bases at J, with 17 bases between the two ends. The CDR3 sequence is 15 residues long. CDR1 is LNHDA, CDR2 SQIVND, per germline (reference sequence). The CDR3 nucleotides are TGTGCCAGTAGTCCTCCCGGGGGGATGAGCACTGAAGCTTTCTTT. Translating gives CASSPPGGMSTEAFF.

J is TRBJ2-1 and V is TRBV4-2; TRBD2 matches at 7 bases. V lost 3 bases and J lost 6; bases outside the gene matches: 14. Germline V gives CDR1 LGHNA, CDR2 YNFKEQ. CDR3 length equals 17 residues. The CDR3 loop reads CASSQRVGGRAGNEQFF. DNA for the CDR3: TGTGCCAGCAGCCAGAGGGTCGGGGGGAGGGCCGGCAATGAGCAGTTCTTC.

This clone appeared a single time. J is TRBJ1-1 and V is TRBV27; D gene uncertain. The CDR3 is 14 amino acids. Germline-derived CDR1 and CDR2 are MNHEY and SMNVEV (reference sequence). V shed 6 bases and J shed 0 bases, with 11 bases lying between them. The CDR3 here is CASSPGALNTEAFF. CDR3 coding DNA: TGTGCCAGCAGCCCAGGTGCCCTGAACACTGAAGCTTTCTTT.

This clone was seen more than once but under ten times. This chain uses TRBV30 with TRBJ1-2, with D possibly matching TRBD1 (5 bases). V shed 8 bases and J shed 4 bases, with 14 bases lying between them. Per the germline V gene, CDR1 is GTSNPN and CDR2 is SVGIG (reference sequence). This CDR3 has 12 residues. The CDR3 loop reads CATILQAYGYTF. The CDR3 nucleotides read TGTGCCACTATCTTACAGGCCTATGGCTACACCTTC.

V and J are TRBV3-1 (or the pseudogene TRBV3-2) and TRBJ2-1, with 14 bases identical to TRBD2. Germline V gives CDR1 LGHDT, CDR2 YNNKEL (reference sequence). V shed 4 bases, J shed 9 bases, and the junction held 5 bases outside the gene matches. This CDR3 spans 15 amino acids. The DNA for the CDR3 is TGTGCCAGCAGCCGACCGGGGACTAGCGGGGGTGAGCAGTTCTTC. Protein sequence: CASSRPGTSGGEQFF.

This clone was seen just once. The chain uses TRBV9 and TRBJ2-7, with 9 bases lining up with TRBD2. Germline V CDR1 and CDR2: SGDLS, YYNGEE. V dropped 3 bases and J dropped 3; count of bases not matched to a gene: 7. The CDR3 spans 15 residues. Here the CDR3 reads CASSASGRPDYEQYF. The CDR3 DNA reads TGTGCCAGCAGCGCCAGCGGGAGGCCCGACTACGAGCAGTACTTC.

V and J are TRBV4-2 and TRBJ1-2, with a possible D match to TRBD1 (5 bases). The CDR3 spans 17 residues. With 2 bases removed from V and 8 bases from J, the gap between germline ends came to 24 bases. The germline V gene has CDR1 LGHNA and CDR2 YNFKEQ. The DNA of the CDR3 is TGTGCCAGCAGCCAATCCCGGAGGGACGGCACCTCGAGAGGCTACACCTTC. Amino acids: CASSQSRRDGTSRGYTF.

J is TRBJ1-2 and V is TRBV27; 10 positions agree with TRBD1. Per germline, CDR1 MNHEY and CDR2 SMNVEV (reference sequence). Trimming at V came to 6 bases and at J to 7 bases, leaving 5 bases not matched to a gene. The CDR3 is made up of 13 amino acids. Written as DNA, the CDR3 is TGTGCCAGCAGGCGACAGGGGGCGTTTGGCTACACCTTC. Amino acids: CASRRQGAFGYTF.

J is TRBJ2-3 and V is TRBV2; 8 bases line up with TRBD1. In germline, CDR1 is SNHLY, CDR2 FYNNEI. After removal of 2 bases from V and 2 bases from J, the junction contained 6 bases not matched to a gene. This CDR3 comprises 16 residues. The CDR3 spells CASSEQDRALTDTQYF. CDR3 sequence (DNA): TGTGCCAGCAGTGAACAGGACAGGGCTCTCACAGATACGCAGTATTTT.

This chain links TRBV19 with TRBJ1-1, with TRBD1 as a possible D gene (6 bases). Trimming removed 7 bases from V and 7 bases from J, with 19 bases in between. Germline CDR1 and CDR2: LNHDA and SQIVND (reference sequence). CDR3 length: 14 amino acids. The CDR3 DNA follows: TGTGCCAGTATCCACCACGGACAGTCGGTTGAAGCTTTCTTT. It translates to CASIHHGQSVEAFF.

The genes are TRBV4-1 and TRBJ2-1; no definite D call. The CDR3 runs to 14 residues. Trimming removed 7 bases from V and 0 bases from J, with 10 bases in between. CDR1 is MGHRA, CDR2 YSYEKL, per germline. The chain's CDR3 is CASMQHSSYNEQFF. CDR3 in DNA: TGCGCCAGCATGCAACACAGCTCCTACAATGAGCAGTTCTTC.

This chain joins TRBV19 and TRBJ2-6, with 8 nucleotides matching TRBD2. V lost 5 bases, J lost 3 bases, and 3 bases stayed unmatched. Per the germline V gene, CDR1 is LNHDA and CDR2 is SQIVND (reference sequence). This CDR3 spans 15 amino acids. The CDR3 reads CASSRREDGANVLTF. The CDR3 region has the DNA TGTGCCAGTAGTCGGCGGGAGGATGGGGCCAACGTCCTGACTTTC.

This clone was recorded a few times. This rearrangement joins TRBV5-1 to TRBJ1-2, with unresolved D. Trimming removed 4 bases at V and 6 bases at J, with 10 bases between. The CDR3 length is 12 residues. In germline, CDR1 is SGHRS, CDR2 YFSETQ. CDR3 amino acids: CASSPDGDGYTF. For the CDR3, the DNA is TGCGCCAGCAGCCCCGACGGGGATGGCTACACCTTC.

For the CDR3, the DNA is TGTGCCAGCACCACGGACTATCGCTCCTACAATGAGCAGTTCTTC. Its protein product is CASTTDYRSYNEQFF. This sequence joins TRBV2 and TRBJ2-1, with D possibly matching TRBD2 (6 bases). Germline V gives CDR1 SNHLY, CDR2 FYNNEI. Deletions cut 7 bases from V and 0 bases from J, with 13 bases between. The CDR3 is 15 residues long.

CDR3 loop: CASIPDSYNEQFF. In nucleotides, the CDR3 is TGCGCCAGCATACCAGACTCCTACAATGAGCAGTTCTTC. V is TRBV10-1 and J is TRBJ2-1; D not certain. This CDR3 region has 13 residues. Germline V lookup: CDR1 WNHNN, CDR2 SYGVQD (reference sequence). Trimming took off 7 bases at V and 0 bases at J, with 7 bases between the two ends.

This clone was counted once. This sequence joins TRBV6-4 and TRBJ1-4, with 9 nucleotides matching TRBD1. V gave up 6 bases and J gave up 7 bases; unmatched junction bases: 12. This CDR3 contains 16 residues. From germline, CDR1 is MRHNA and CDR2 SNTAGT. CDR3 nucleotides: TGTGCCAGCAGCCCGGGACAGGGAGCGGCGCGTGAAAAACTGTTTTTT. Its translation: CASSPGQGAAREKLFF.

The gene calls are TRBV2 and TRBJ1-2; D is unresolved. Germline CDR1 reads SNHLY; CDR2 reads FYNNEI. The CDR3 is 15 amino acids. V dropped 2 bases and J dropped 0 bases, with 10 bases sitting between them. The CDR3 DNA reads TGTGCCAGCAGTGAAACCCGGTTAGCTAACTATGGCTACACCTTC. This encodes CASSETRLANYGYTF.

The V gene is TRBV7-2, the J gene TRBJ1-1; D may be TRBD1 (6 bases). CDR1 is SGHTA, CDR2 FQGNSA, per germline. Deletions cut 2 bases from V and 6 bases from J, with 10 bases between. CDR3 size: 13 residues. This CDR3 reads CASSLRKGAEAFF. CDR3 nucleotides: TGTGCCAGCAGCTTACGAAAGGGGGCTGAAGCTTTCTTT.

V usage is TRBV7-9 and J usage is TRBJ1-2, with D possibly matching TRBD1 (5 bases). The ends were cut back, 6 bases at V and 6 bases at J, with 20 bases in the middle. Germline CDR1 SEHNR, CDR2 FQNEAQ (reference sequence). CDR3 length: 15 amino acids. The DNA for the CDR3 is TGTGCCAGCAGGTACGGCGGACACTCGTTCGATGGCTACACCTTC. It yields the protein CASRYGGHSFDGYTF.

The rearrangement joins TRBV6-5 to TRBJ1-6; D may be TRBD1 (6 bases). Germline-derived CDR1 and CDR2 are MNHEY and SVGAGI. V was pared by 5 bases and J by 7 bases, with 15 bases between. The CDR3 loop spans 15 amino acids. The DNA of the CDR3 is TGTGCCAGCAGTCGCACAGGGATGGGCAATTCACCCCTCCACTTT. Translated, it gives CASSRTGMGNSPLHF.

The chain is built from TRBV24-1 and TRBJ2-2; TRBD1 matches at 10 bases. CDR1 and CDR2 (germline): KGHDR, SFDVKD. This CDR3 has 16 residues. The V and J ends lost 4 bases and 4 bases, in that order; junction bases with no gene match: 5. The DNA for the CDR3 is TGTGCCACCAGTGACCCGGACAGGGGGATCACCGGGGAGCTGTTTTTT. It encodes CATSDPDRGITGELFF.

The chain recombines TRBV5-1 with TRBJ2-1, with 8 bases matching TRBD2. V was clipped by 1 base and J by 0 bases; unmatched bases: 3. Germline CDR1 SGHRS, CDR2 YFSETQ. CDR3 length: 16 residues. The CDR3 DNA sequence: TGCGCCAGCAGCTTGAATAGCGGGGACTCCTACAATGAGCAGTTCTTC. Amino acids: CASSLNSGDSYNEQFF.

This chain uses TRBV4-2 with TRBJ1-2; D unresolved. With 0 bases removed from V and 5 bases from J, the gap between germline ends came to 10 bases. This CDR3 is 14 amino acids long. The germline CDR1 and CDR2 sequences are LGHNA and YNFKEQ. The DNA for the CDR3 is TGTGCCAGCAGCCAAGATTCAGGCCATTATGGCTACACCTTC. Translated, it gives CASSQDSGHYGYTF.